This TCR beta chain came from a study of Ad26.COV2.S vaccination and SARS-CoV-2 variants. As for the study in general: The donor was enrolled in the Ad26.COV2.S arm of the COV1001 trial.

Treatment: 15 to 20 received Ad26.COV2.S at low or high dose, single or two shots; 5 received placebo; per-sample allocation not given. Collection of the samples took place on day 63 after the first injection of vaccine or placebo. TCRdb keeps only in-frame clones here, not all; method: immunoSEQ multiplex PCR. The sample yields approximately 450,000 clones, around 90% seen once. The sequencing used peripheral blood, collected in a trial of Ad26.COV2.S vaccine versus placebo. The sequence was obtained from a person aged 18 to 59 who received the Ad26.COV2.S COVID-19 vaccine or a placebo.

CDR3 in amino acids: CAIGLAGVLTYEQYF. The DNA of the CDR3 is TGTGCCATTGGACTAGCGGGAGTCTTAACCTACGAGCAGTACTTC. The rearrangement joins TRBV10-3 to TRBJ2-7, with 13 bases aligning to TRBD2. The germline V gene has CDR1 ENHRY and CDR2 SYGVKD. This CDR3 region has 15 residues. J gave up 2 bases and V 9 bases, and 7 bases lay outside the gene matches.